This passage covers 8 T cell receptor beta chains from one sample sequenced in a study of T cell changes during pregnancy in multiple sclerosis. The method was immunoSEQ multiplex PCR; TCRdb's version includes in-frame clones alone and lacks a portion of them. The table records tens of thousands of clones, about 88% of them present only once. The specimen comprised CD8+ T cells from peripheral blood mononuclear cells, sampled after pregnancy. These receptors were collected from a female donor in good health, enrolled as a control in a pregnancy study.

The J gene is TRBJ2-7, the V gene TRBV5-6; possibly TRBD2 for D (7 bases). This CDR3 contains 12 residues. Germline lookup yields CDR1 SGHDT and CDR2 YYEEEE. Between the trimmed V and J ends, which lost 4 bases and 7 bases, there was a span of 12 bases. The CDR3 nucleotides read TGTGCCAGCAGCAGAGGGGGAGGGGAGCAGTACTTC. Its protein is CASSRGGGEQYF.

A note on this clone: A read error may account for a junction end that differs from germline. This CDR3 is also generated by other DNA sequences in the sample. The genes are TRBV9 and TRBJ1-3; D is undetermined. Germline loops: CDR1 SGDLS, CDR2 YYNGEE. The CDR3 sequence is 15 residues long. CDR3 DNA sequence: TGCGCCAGCAGCGCCTCGGGGAGCTCTGGAAACACCATATATTTT. As protein: CASSASGSSGNTIYF.

V gene TRBV4-1 combines with J gene TRBJ1-1, with D tentatively TRBD1 (5 bases). Germline V gene sequence: CDR1 MGHRA, CDR2 YSYEKL. CDR3 size: 15 residues. The ends were cut back, 3 bases at V and 1 base at J, with 12 bases in the middle. The CDR3 DNA sequence: TGCGCCAGCAGCCAGGGACTTACAGGGAACACTGAAGCTTTCTTT. It codes for CASSQGLTGNTEAFF.

The chain joins TRBV11-2 to TRBJ2-5; D is undetermined. Germline loops: CDR1 SGHAT, CDR2 FQNNGV. The CDR3 covers 13 residues. V was pared by 5 bases and J by 3 bases, with 10 bases between. The CDR3 protein is CASSVGVEETQYF. In DNA, the CDR3 is TGTGCCAGCAGCGTAGGAGTCGAAGAGACCCAGTACTTC.

This clone was found a few times. For the CDR3, the DNA is TGTGCCAGCAGCAGTACAGGGTCCTCCTACGAGCAGTACTTC. It translates to CASSSTGSSYEQYF. The rearrangement joins TRBV7-6 to TRBJ2-7, with D possibly being TRBD1 (6 bases). The CDR3 runs 14 residues. Germline lookup yields CDR1 SGHVS and CDR2 FNYEAQ. Trimming left V 5 bases short and J 0 bases short, with 11 bases between.

V gene TRBV28 combines with J gene TRBJ2-5, with 8 nucleotides matching TRBD2. This CDR3 spans 14 amino acids. CDR1 MDHEN and CDR2 SYDVKM come from the germline V gene. Trimming removed 2 bases from V and 2 bases from J; junction bases left unmatched: 1. CDR3 DNA: TGTGCCAGCAGTTTACTAGCGGGTCAAGAGACCCAGTACTTC. It translates to CASSLLAGQETQYF. The full variable domain, in which reference TRBV28 and TRBJ2-5 provide the parts outside the CDR3, is DVKVTQSSRYLVKRTGEKVFLECVQDMDHENMFWYRQDPGLGLRLIYFSYDVKMKEKGDIPEGYSVSREKKERFSLILESASTNQTSMYLCASSLLAGQETQYFGPGTRLLVL.

Of note for this clone: Additional DNA sequences in this sample encode the identical CDR3. Here the CDR3 reads CASSEWTGGTEAFF. Here the CDR3 DNA reads TGTGCCAGCAGTGAATGGACAGGGGGAACTGAAGCTTTCTTT. The rearrangement links TRBV6-1 to TRBJ1-1; 10 bases are a match to TRBD1. The ends lost 2 bases at V and 5 bases at J; junction bases unmatched: 2. The germline gives CDR1 MNHNS, CDR2 SASEGT. This CDR3 is 14 amino acids long.

The V call is TRBV5-1, the J call TRBJ2-3, with a possible D match to TRBD2 (5 bases). From germline, CDR1 is SGHRS and CDR2 YFSETQ. Deletions cut 2 bases from V and 2 bases from J, with 15 bases between. The CDR3 spans 16 residues. The CDR3, as DNA: TGCGCCAGCAGCTTTCTAGCCCTCGAAAACACAGATACGCAGTATTTT. This encodes CASSFLALENTDTQYF.